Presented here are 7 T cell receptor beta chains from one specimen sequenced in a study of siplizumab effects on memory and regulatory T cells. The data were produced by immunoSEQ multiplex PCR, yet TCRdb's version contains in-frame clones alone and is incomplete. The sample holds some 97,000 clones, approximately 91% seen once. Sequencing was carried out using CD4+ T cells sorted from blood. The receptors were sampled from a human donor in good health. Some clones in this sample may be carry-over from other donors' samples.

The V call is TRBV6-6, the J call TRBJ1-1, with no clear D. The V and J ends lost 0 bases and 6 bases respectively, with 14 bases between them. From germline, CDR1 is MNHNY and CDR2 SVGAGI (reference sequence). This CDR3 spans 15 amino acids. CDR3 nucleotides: TGTGCCAGCAGTTACTCGACTCCCGTCTCGGCTGAAGCTTTCTTT. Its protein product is CASSYSTPVSAEAFF.

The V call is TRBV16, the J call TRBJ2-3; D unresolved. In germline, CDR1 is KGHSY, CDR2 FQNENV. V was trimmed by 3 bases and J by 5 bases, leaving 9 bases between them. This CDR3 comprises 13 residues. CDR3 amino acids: CASSQNDGDTQYF. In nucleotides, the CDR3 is TGTGCCAGCAGCCAGAATGATGGAGATACGCAGTATTTT.

CDR3: CASSQRGRTYGYTF. The CDR3 DNA follows: TGTGCCAGCAGTCAAAGGGGCCGAACTTATGGCTACACCTTC. The rearrangement uses TRBV6-5 and TRBJ1-2; possibly TRBD1 for D (5 bases). The CDR3 is 14 amino acids. Germline V gene lookup returns CDR1 MNHEY and CDR2 SVGAGI. V gave up 5 bases and J gave up 5 bases, with 15 bases separating them.

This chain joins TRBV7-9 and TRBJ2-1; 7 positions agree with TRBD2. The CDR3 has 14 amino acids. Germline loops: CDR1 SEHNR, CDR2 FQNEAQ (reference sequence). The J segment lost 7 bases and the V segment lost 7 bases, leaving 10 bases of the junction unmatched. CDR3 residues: CASTPGAGVNEQFF. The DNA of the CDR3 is TGTGCCAGCACCCCCGGGGCGGGGGTTAATGAGCAGTTCTTC.

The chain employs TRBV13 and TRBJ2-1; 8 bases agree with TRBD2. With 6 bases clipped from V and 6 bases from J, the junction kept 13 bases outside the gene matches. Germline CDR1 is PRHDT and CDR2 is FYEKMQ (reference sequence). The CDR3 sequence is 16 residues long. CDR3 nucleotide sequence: TGTGCCAGCAGACAAAGTTTACCGGGACTAGTCAATGAGCAGTTCTTC. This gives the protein CASRQSLPGLVNEQFF.

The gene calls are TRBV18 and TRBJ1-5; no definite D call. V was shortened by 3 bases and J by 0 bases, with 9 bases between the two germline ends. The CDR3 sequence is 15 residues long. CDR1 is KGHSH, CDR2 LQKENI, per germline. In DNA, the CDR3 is TGTGCCAGCTCACCCGCAGAGGTTAGCAATCAGCCCCAGCATTTT. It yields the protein CASSPAEVSNQPQHF.

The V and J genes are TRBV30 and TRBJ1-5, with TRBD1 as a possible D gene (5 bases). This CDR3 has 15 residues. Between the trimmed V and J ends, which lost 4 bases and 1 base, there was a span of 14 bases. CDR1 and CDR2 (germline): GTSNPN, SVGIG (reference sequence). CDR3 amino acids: CAWNSGTLSNQPQHF. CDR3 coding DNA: TGTGCCTGGAACTCGGGGACCCTGAGCAATCAGCCCCAGCATTTT.